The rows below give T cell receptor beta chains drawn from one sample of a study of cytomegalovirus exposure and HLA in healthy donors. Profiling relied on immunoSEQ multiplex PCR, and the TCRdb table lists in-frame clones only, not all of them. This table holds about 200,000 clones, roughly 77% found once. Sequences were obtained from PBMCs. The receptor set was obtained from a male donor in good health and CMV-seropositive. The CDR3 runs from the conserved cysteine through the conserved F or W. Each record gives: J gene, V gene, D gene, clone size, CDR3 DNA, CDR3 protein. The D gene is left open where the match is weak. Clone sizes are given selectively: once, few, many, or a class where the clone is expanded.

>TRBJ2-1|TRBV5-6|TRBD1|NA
TGTGCCAGCTCTTCTGACAGGGTCTTTTCCAATGAGCAGTTCTTC
CASSSDRVFSNEQFF
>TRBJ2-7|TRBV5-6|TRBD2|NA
TGTGCCAGCAGCTTCGGGGGGGGGTCCACCTACGAGCAGTACTTC
CASSFGGGSTYEQYF
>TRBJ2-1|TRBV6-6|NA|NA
TGTGCCAGCAGTTACTCTCGGGTAGATGTCACGGAGTTCTTC
CASSYSRVDVTEFF
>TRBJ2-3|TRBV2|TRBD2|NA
TGTGCCAGCAGTCCCCTAGCGGGAGGGGTTGGCTTAGGTACGCAGTATTTT
CASSPLAGGVGLGTQYF
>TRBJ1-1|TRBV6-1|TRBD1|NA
TGTGCCAGCAGTGAACTGCCGGGACAGGGGGTAGGCACTGAAGCTTTCTTT
CASSELPGQGVGTEAFF
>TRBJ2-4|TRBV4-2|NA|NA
TGTGCCAGCAGCCAAGAGAGAGGGCTAGGGACCAAAAACATTCAGTACTTC
CASSQERGLGTKNIQYF
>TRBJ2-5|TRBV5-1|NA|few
TGCGCCAGCAGCTTGGCAAGGGGAGAGACCCAGTACTTC
CASSLARGETQYF
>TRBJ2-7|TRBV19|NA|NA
TGTGCCAGTAGGGTCGGCGGAGGGATGGGATCCTACGAGCAGTACTTC
CASRVGGGMGSYEQYF
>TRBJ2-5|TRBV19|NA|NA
TGTGCCAGCCGTAGGGCGGGAAGCCAAGAGACCCAGTACTTC
CASRRAGSQETQYF
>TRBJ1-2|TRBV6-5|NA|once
TGTGCCAGCAGCCCAGGGTCGTATGGCTACACCTTC
CASSPGSYGYTF
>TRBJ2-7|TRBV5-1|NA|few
TGCGCCAGCAGCTTGGGAAGCTCCTCCTACGAGCAGTACTTC
CASSLGSSSYEQYF
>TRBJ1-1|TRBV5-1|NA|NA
TGCGCCAGCAGCTGGGGAGGGAACGTGAACACTGAAGCTTTCTTT
CASSWGGNVNTEAFF
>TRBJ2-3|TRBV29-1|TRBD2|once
TGCAGCACACGATCTAGCGGGGCTCTCACAGATACGCAGTATTTT
CSTRSSGALTDTQYF
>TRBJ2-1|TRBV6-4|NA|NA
TGTGCCAGCAGTCCGAGCTCCTACAATGAGCAGTTCTTC
CASSPSSYNEQFF
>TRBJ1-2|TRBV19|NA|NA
TGTGCCAGTAGTATTTGGGGCAGGGAAGATGGCTACACCTTC
CASSIWGREDGYTF
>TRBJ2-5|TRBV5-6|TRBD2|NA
TGTGCCAGCAGAAAACCGGGACTACAAGAGACCCAGTACTTC
CASRKPGLQETQYF
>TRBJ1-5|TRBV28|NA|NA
TGTGCCAGCAGCCCTTTAGAGGGAGCTAGGCCCAATCAGCCCCAGCATTTT
CASSPLEGARPNQPQHF
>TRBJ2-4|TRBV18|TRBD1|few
TGTGCCAGCTCACCACGATCAGGACAGGGCTACCTTTTC
CASSPRSGQGYLF
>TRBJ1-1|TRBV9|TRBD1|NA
TGTGCCAGCAGCGTTACAGGGGGCGCCGATGAAGCTTTCTTT
CASSVTGGADEAFF
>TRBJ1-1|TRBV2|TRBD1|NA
TGTGCCAGCATCTTGGGGGGACAGGGACACACTGAAGCTTTCTTT
CASILGGQGHTEAFF
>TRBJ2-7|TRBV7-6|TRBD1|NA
TGTGCCAGCAGCTTTGAGACAGGGGGCTACGAGCAGTACTTC
CASSFETGGYEQYF
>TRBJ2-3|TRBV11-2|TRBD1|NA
TGTGCCAGCAGAAGACAGGGGCCAGATACGCAGTATTTT
CASRRQGPDTQYF
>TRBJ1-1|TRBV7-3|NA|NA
TGTGCCAGCAGCTTAGACACCAGTAGGGCTTTCTTT
CASSLDTSRAFF
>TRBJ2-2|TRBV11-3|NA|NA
TGTGCCAGCAGCTTCTCAGGAGCGGGCACCGGGGAGCTGTTTTTT
CASSFSGAGTGELFF
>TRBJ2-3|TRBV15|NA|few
TGTGCCACCAGCAGAGATTCGGTGGGGGGAAGCACAGATACGCAGTATTTT
CATSRDSVGGSTDTQYF
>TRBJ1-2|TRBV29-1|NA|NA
TGCAGCGTTGAAGACGTCAGGGAAGGATATGGCTACACCTTC
CSVEDVREGYGYTF